The text below deals with one T cell receptor (beta chain). Its specificity is not known. The entry originates in a study of OX40 agonist ivuxolimab in advanced cancers. For the study at large: Antecedent anti-PD-1, anti-PD-L1 or anti-CTLA-4 therapy was permissible, with roughly 36% having received some. Findings and caveats of the study: Relatively little clonal expansion, among the lowest observed, appeared in partial responders at 0.1-3.0 mg/kg.

Trimming shortened V by 2 bases and J by 1 base, and 8 bases separated the two germline ends. Germline V gene data show CDR1 as KGHSH and CDR2 as LQKENI. This CDR3 contains 14 residues. The data were produced by immunoSEQ multiplex PCR, yet TCRdb's version contains in-frame clones alone and is incomplete. This sample has some 150,000 clones, with 85% to 95% found just once. Baseline was the first blood sampling point, followed by cycle 4 day 1 and cycle 7 day 1. This receptor was taken from an adult with an advanced solid tumor such as melanoma, head and neck, liver or kidney cancer. This sample comprised CD4+ or CD8+ T cells sorted from blood, obtained in a trial of the OX40 agonist ivuxolimab. The chain joins TRBV18 to TRBJ1-2, with D hard to call. The CDR3 region has the DNA TGTGCCAGCTCACCAGCGCAGAATAACTATGGCTACACCTTC. Protein sequence: CASSPAQNNYGYTF. Full variable domain (outside the CDR3, taken from reference TRBV18 and TRBJ1-2): NAGVMQNPRHLVRRRGQEARLRCSPMKGHSHVYWYRQLPEEGLKFMVYLQKENIIDESGMPKERFSAEFPKEGPSILRIQQVVRGDSAAYFCASSPAQNNYGYTFGSGTRLTVV.